A selection of T cell receptor beta chains follows, all from one sample in a study of blood T cell repertoires in COVID-19. TCRdb keeps only in-frame clones here, not all; method: immunoSEQ multiplex PCR. The table includes over 250,000 clones, approximately 80% detected once. The specimen sequenced was PBMCs or T cells enriched from blood (not recorded which). All receptors derive from a man aged 40-49 years who had been exposed to COVID-19. Both conserved end residues are part of each CDR3.

j_call	v_call	cdr3_aa
TRBJ2-5	TRBV24-1	CATSDIRGLQETQYF
TRBJ1-1	TRBV19	CASRRMGARAFF
TRBJ2-7	TRBV7-3	CASSSRNGYEQYF
TRBJ2-2	TRBV19	CASSEELDDYTGELFF
TRBJ1-5	TRBV30	CAWSEVGQPQHF
TRBJ2-7	TRBV3-1/TRBV3-2	CASTSRIAGGYEQYF
TRBJ1-1	TRBV19	CASTHRKRGTEAFF
TRBJ1-3	TRBV18	CASSPPVGRVSGNTIYF
TRBJ2-5	TRBV9	CASSVGARTSKTQYF
TRBJ2-7	TRBV6-1	CASSEIAGGRGEQYF
TRBJ1-6	TRBV11-2	CASSLDWTVVRHSPLHF
TRBJ2-6	TRBV19	CASGGGQLSGANVLTF
TRBJ1-1	TRBV2	CASSETVWNTEAFF
TRBJ1-3	TRBV5-8	CASSMGQGDTIYF
TRBJ2-3	TRBV3-1/TRBV3-2	CASSPKYRGWWEDTDTQYF
TRBJ2-1	TRBV5-1	CASSLSGSLVRDSYNEQFF
TRBJ2-3	TRBV7-9	CASSLAGISTDTQYF
TRBJ2-7	TRBV12-3/TRBV12-4	CASSSGTGLEQYF
TRBJ2-1	TRBV3-1/TRBV3-2	CASSLGQPYNEQFF
TRBJ1-4	TRBV2	CASAVFLGEKLFF
TRBJ2-2	TRBV25-1	CASESIQGGTGELFF